A single sample is the source of the 9 T cell receptor beta chains below, sequenced in a study of technical replicates of blood from several donors. Method: immunoSEQ multiplex PCR; TCRdb's copy keeps in-frame clones and lacks some. The sample comprises some 64,000 clones, 97% of which are singletons, and 0.15% to 0.25% rests with the top ten. The sequenced material came from T cells isolated from PBMCs. Receptors originate from a human donor in good health.

The chain links TRBV6-4 to TRBJ2-3, with D perhaps matching TRBD1 (6 bases). V was pared by 5 bases and J by 3 bases, with 15 bases between. Germline V gives CDR1 MRHNA, CDR2 SNTAGT. This CDR3 has 15 residues. CDR3 amino acids: CASSINLQGTDTQYF. As DNA, the CDR3 is TGTGCCAGCAGTATAAATTTACAGGGAACAGATACGCAGTATTTT.

The chain uses TRBV15 and TRBJ2-1; weak D call: TRBD1 (6 bases). The V and J ends lost 6 bases and 4 bases respectively, with 10 bases between them. Germline V gene lookup returns CDR1 LNHNV and CDR2 YYDKDF (reference sequence). The CDR3 sequence is 13 residues long. CDR3 DNA: TGTGCCACCAGGCTAACAGGGTACAATGAGCAGTTCTTC. As protein: CATRLTGYNEQFF.

V gene TRBV6-5 combines with J gene TRBJ1-4; 9 bases line up with TRBD1. V lost 6 bases, J lost 7 bases, and 3 bases stayed unmatched. Germline CDR1 reads MNHEY; CDR2 reads SVGAGI. This CDR3 contains 13 residues. CDR3 region: CASRQGAVEKLFF. CDR3 nucleotides: TGTGCCAGCAGACAGGGGGCGGTTGAAAAACTGTTTTTT.

V gene TRBV5-1 combines with J gene TRBJ2-7; D unclear. The CDR3 spans 16 residues. Trimming removed 0 bases from V and 0 bases from J, with 13 bases in between. The germline gives CDR1 SGHRS, CDR2 YFSETQ. This CDR3 is CASSLGFGGSSYEQYF. As DNA, the CDR3 is TGCGCCAGCAGCTTGGGCTTCGGCGGTAGCTCCTACGAGCAGTACTTC.

This clone was seen only once. This sequence joins TRBV4-2 and TRBJ2-2, with D tentatively TRBD2 (7 bases). CDR1 LGHNA and CDR2 YNFKEQ come from the germline V gene. The CDR3 is 16 residues long. The V end lost 1 base, the J end lost 3 bases, and 12 bases lay between the germline ends. The CDR3 region is CASSQGRGADTGELFF. In DNA form, the CDR3 reads TGTGCCAGCAGCCAAGGTCGGGGGGCGGACACCGGGGAGCTGTTTTTT.

The DNA for the CDR3 is TGTGCCAGCAGCCCCCGGGGGGATCAGCCCCAGCATTTT. Protein: CASSPRGDQPQHF. The chain employs TRBV9 and TRBJ1-5; tentatively, D is TRBD1 (5 bases). Trimming shortened V by 4 bases and J by 5 bases, and 10 bases separated the two germline ends. CDR1 is SGDLS and CDR2 is YYNGEE in the germline V gene. The CDR3 is made up of 13 amino acids.

The chain uses TRBV19 and TRBJ1-2; 8 bases are shared with TRBD1. This CDR3 has 14 amino acids. Germline V gene lookup returns CDR1 LNHDA and CDR2 SQIVND (reference sequence). J gave up 13 bases and V 1 base, and 11 bases lay outside the gene matches. The chain's CDR3 is CASSIAGTGIDSTF. Here the CDR3 DNA reads TGTGCCAGTAGTATAGCCGGGACAGGAATCGATAGCACCTTC. The whole variable domain, filled in from reference TRBV19 and TRBJ1-2, reads DGGITQSPKYLFRKEGQNVTLSCEQNLNHDAMYWYRQDPGQGLRLIYYSQIVNDFQKGDIAEGYSVSREKKESFPLTVTSAQKNPTAFYLCASSIAGTGIDSTFGSGTRLTVV.

The chain carries TRBV5-1 and TRBJ2-4; TRBD1 agrees at 7 bases. The CDR3 is 17 residues long. Germline CDR1 is SGHRS and CDR2 is YFSETQ. Trimming took 4 bases from V and 0 from J; bases not matched to a gene: 10. CDR3 DNA sequence: TGCGCCAGCAGCCCAGGGACAGAGAGTCTAGCCAAAAACATTCAGTACTTC. Translated, it gives CASSPGTESLAKNIQYF.

This chain links TRBV5-4 with TRBJ2-3, with 16 bases lining up with TRBD2. The length of the CDR3 is 18 residues. With V trimmed by 3 bases and J by 4 bases, 8 bases remained unmatched. The germline V gene encodes CDR1 SGHNT and CDR2 YYREEE (reference sequence). The CDR3 reads CASSSGTSGRALADTQYF. In DNA, the CDR3 is TGTGCCAGCAGCTCGGGGACTAGCGGGAGGGCGTTGGCAGATACGCAGTATTTT.